Presented here are 14 T cell receptor beta chains from one specimen sequenced in a study of Graves' ophthalmopathy and Graves' hyperthyroidism. Researchers took RNA transcripts and amplified TCR beta CDR3 regions from them. First-round RT-PCR employed HTBI primers, with a second-round multiplex PCR after it. TCRdb processed the multiplex PCR reads anew with MiXCR; each CDR3 protein has one entry. Of 300,000 to 400,000 distinct CDR3 sequences listed, roughly 15% are singletons. Sequencing was done on a sample of peripheral blood. These receptors were obtained from an adult man with Graves' ophthalmopathy.

This clonotype was recorded at least ten times. The chain uses TRBV20-1 and TRBJ2-7; D unclear. This CDR3 region has 14 residues. V dropped 1 base and J dropped 4 bases, with 14 bases sitting between them. Germline CDR1 reads DFQATT; CDR2 reads SNEGSKA (reference sequence). The CDR3 loop reads CSARVGSEAYEQYF. CDR3 nucleotides: TGCAGTGCTAGAGTGGGCAGCGAGGCGTACGAGCAGTACTTC.

This clonotype was recorded many times. The chain uses TRBV5-1 and TRBJ1-5; TRBD1 agrees at 9 bases. CDR1 is SGHRS, CDR2 YFSETQ, per germline. The CDR3 contains 14 residues. V lost 2 bases, J lost 7 bases, and 4 bases stayed unmatched. The CDR3 is CASSLTGGEQPQHF. The CDR3 DNA reads as TGCGCCAGCAGCTTAACAGGGGGCGAACAGCCCCAGCATTTT.

The J gene is TRBJ2-7, the V gene TRBV7-8, with D perhaps TRBD1 or TRBD2 (5 bases each). Germline lookup yields CDR1 SGHVS and CDR2 FQNEAQ. With 5 bases removed from V and 2 bases from J, the gap between germline ends came to 13 bases. This CDR3 has 14 residues. The CDR3 sequence is CASSPRGPAYEQYF. The CDR3 coding sequence is TGTGCCAGCAGCCCCCGGGGCCCCGCCTACGAGCAGTACTTC.

The rearrangement uses TRBV5-5 and TRBJ2-2, with 7 positions matching TRBD2. This CDR3 contains 15 residues. Germline loops: CDR1 SGHKS, CDR2 YYEKEE (reference sequence). J lost 6 bases, V lost 4 bases, and 9 bases had no gene match. CDR3 sequence: CASSPGEGIAGELFF. CDR3 nucleotides: TGTGCCAGCAGCCCGGGGGAGGGCATCGCCGGGGAGCTGTTTTTT.

V usage is TRBV20-1 and J usage is TRBJ2-2; 7 nucleotides line up with TRBD2. The trim removed 0 bases at V and 3 bases at J, leaving 10 bases unmatched. Per the germline V gene, CDR1 is DFQATT and CDR2 is SNEGSKA (reference sequence). The CDR3 extends over 17 amino acids. CDR3: CSARDGLTGGHTGELFF. In nucleotides, the CDR3 is TGCAGTGCTAGAGATGGCCTAACGGGAGGTCACACCGGGGAGCTGTTTTTT.

This clonotype has at least ten counts. The chain employs TRBV6-2 or TRBV6-3 and TRBJ2-7, with TRBD1 identical over 7 bases. The V gene's germline CDR1 is MNHEY and CDR2 SVGEGT. J gave up 2 bases and V 7 bases, and 14 bases lay outside the gene matches. The CDR3 is made up of 16 amino acids. In nucleotides, the CDR3 is TGTGCCAGCATCGAGGGAGAGGGGGCGCGGGCCTACGAGCAGTACTTC. Translated: CASIEGEGARAYEQYF.

This clonotype has ten or more counts. The rearrangement uses TRBV6-5 and TRBJ2-7, with 9 bases matching TRBD1. The CDR3 is 15 residues long. Germline CDR1 is MNHEY and CDR2 is SVGAGI. V dropped 2 bases and J dropped 2; count of bases not matched to a gene: 4. The DNA for the CDR3 is TGTGCCAGCAGTTACATCCGGGACAGGGCCTACGAGCAGTACTTC. Residues: CASSYIRDRAYEQYF.

This clonotype was observed many times. The chain joins TRBV2 to TRBJ1-1, with D hard to call. Germline lookup yields CDR1 SNHLY and CDR2 FYNNEI. Trimming stripped 7 bases from V and 3 bases from J, with 6 bases between. There are 11 residues in the CDR3. The CDR3 DNA follows: TGTGCCAGCAACGGGGACACTGAAGCTTTCTTT. Translating it yields CASNGDTEAFF.

This clonotype was recorded at least ten times. V gene TRBV19 combines with J gene TRBJ2-2, with D perhaps TRBD1 (7 bases). The germline gives CDR1 LNHDA, CDR2 SQIVND (reference sequence). The V gene lost 3 bases and the J gene lost 4 bases, with 12 bases spanning the gap. The CDR3 has 15 amino acids. The CDR3 region has the DNA TGTGCCAGTAGTATCGCAGGGGGGCGCACCGGGGAGCTGTTTTTT. Its protein is CASSIAGGRTGELFF.

This clonotype came up many times. The chain employs TRBV6-5 and TRBJ2-2; D remains ambiguous. Germline loops: CDR1 MNHEY, CDR2 SVGAGI. This CDR3 comprises 13 residues. V shed 4 bases and J shed 1 base, with 4 bases lying between them. CDR3 sequence reads: CASSSVNTGELFF. CDR3 in DNA: TGTGCCAGCAGTTCCGTGAACACCGGGGAGCTGTTTTTT.

Many counts were recorded for this clonotype. The gene calls are TRBV30 and TRBJ1-3; D possibly corresponds to TRBD1 (6 bases). The V gene lost 2 bases and the J gene lost 0 bases, with 11 bases spanning the gap. This CDR3 contains 15 residues. Germline values: CDR1 GTSNPN, CDR2 SVGIG (reference sequence). CDR3 loop: CAWSHTGHSGNTIYF. CDR3 coding DNA: TGTGCCTGGAGTCATACAGGGCACTCTGGAAACACCATATATTTT.

The table lists this clonotype with many counts. In nucleotides, the CDR3 is TGTGCCAGCAGCTTACTCCCAGCGGGAGGGCCTGAGACCCAGTACTTC. As protein: CASSLLPAGGPETQYF. The chain employs TRBV7-3 and TRBJ2-5, with TRBD2 identical over 10 bases. This CDR3 is 16 amino acids long. V lost 2 bases to trimming and J lost 5 bases; unmatched junction nucleotides: 8. Germline CDR1 SGHTA, CDR2 FQGTGA.

This rearrangement joins TRBV10-3 to TRBJ1-5; TRBD1 matches at 9 bases. The ends lost 10 bases at V and 4 bases at J; junction bases unmatched: 5. The CDR3 contains 13 residues. Germline values: CDR1 ENHRY, CDR2 SYGVKD. The CDR3 region is CATADRGNQPQHF. The CDR3, as DNA: TGTGCCACTGCGGACAGGGGAAATCAGCCCCAGCATTTT.

This clonotype was detected ten times or more. The chain has TRBV19 and TRBJ1-5, with a tentative D call TRBD1 (6 bases). The CDR3 covers 13 residues. Germline V lookup: CDR1 LNHDA, CDR2 SQIVND (reference sequence). V was clipped by 6 bases and J by 4 bases, with 10 bases between them. In nucleotides, the CDR3 is TGTGCCAGTAGCCAGGGGAAAAATCAGCCCCAGCATTTT. Amino acids: CASSQGKNQPQHF.